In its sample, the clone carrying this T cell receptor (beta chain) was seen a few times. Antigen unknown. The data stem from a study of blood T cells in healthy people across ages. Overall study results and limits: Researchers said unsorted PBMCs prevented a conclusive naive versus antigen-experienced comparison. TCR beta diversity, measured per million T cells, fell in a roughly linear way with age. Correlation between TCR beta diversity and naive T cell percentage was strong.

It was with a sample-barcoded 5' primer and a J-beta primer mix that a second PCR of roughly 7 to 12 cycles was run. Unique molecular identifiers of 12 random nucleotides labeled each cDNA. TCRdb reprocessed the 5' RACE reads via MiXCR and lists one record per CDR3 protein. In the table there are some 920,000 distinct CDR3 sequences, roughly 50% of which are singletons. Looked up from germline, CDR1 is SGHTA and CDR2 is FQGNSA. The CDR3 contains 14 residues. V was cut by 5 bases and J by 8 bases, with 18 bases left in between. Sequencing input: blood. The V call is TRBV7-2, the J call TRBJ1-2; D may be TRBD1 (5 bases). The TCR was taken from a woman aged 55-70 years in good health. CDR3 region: CASSPGQGSRGYTF. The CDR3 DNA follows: TGTGCCAGCAGCCCAGGGCAGGGCTCTAGGGGCTACACCTTC.